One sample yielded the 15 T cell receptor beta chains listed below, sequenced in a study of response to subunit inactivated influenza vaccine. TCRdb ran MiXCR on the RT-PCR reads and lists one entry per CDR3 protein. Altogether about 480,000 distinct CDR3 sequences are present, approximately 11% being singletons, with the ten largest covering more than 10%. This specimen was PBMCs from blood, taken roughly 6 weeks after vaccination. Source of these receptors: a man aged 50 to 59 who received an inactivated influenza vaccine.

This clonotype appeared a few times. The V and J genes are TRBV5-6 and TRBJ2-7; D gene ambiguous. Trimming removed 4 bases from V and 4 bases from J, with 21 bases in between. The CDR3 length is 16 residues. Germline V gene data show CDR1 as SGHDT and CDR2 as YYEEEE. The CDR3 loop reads CASSREDPSVGYEQYF. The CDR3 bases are TGTGCCAGCAGCCGTGAAGACCCATCCGTAGGGTACGAGCAGTACTTC.

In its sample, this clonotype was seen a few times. In DNA form, the CDR3 reads TGTGCCAGCAGCTTAATGGACAGGGCTTGGAACACCGGGGAGCTGTTTTTT. Its protein product is CASSLMDRAWNTGELFF. The V call is TRBV7-2, the J call TRBJ2-2; 8 bases are a match to TRBD1. CDR3 length: 17 amino acids. V lost 2 bases and J lost 1; bases outside the gene matches: 6. Germline-derived CDR1 and CDR2 are SGHTA and FQGNSA.

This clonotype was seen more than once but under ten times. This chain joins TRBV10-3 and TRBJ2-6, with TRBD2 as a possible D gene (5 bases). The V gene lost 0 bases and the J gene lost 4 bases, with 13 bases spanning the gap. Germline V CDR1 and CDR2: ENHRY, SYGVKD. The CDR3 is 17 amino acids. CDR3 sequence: CAISESYGVAGANVLTF. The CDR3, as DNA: TGTGCCATCAGTGAGTCTTACGGGGTAGCCGGGGCCAACGTCCTGACTTTC.

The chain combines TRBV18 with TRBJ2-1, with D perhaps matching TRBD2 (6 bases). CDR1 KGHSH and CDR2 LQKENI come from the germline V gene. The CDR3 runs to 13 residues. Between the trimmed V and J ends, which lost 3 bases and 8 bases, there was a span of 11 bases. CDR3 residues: CASSPAGSHEQFF. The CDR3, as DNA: TGTGCCAGCTCACCCGCGGGGTCCCATGAGCAGTTCTTC.

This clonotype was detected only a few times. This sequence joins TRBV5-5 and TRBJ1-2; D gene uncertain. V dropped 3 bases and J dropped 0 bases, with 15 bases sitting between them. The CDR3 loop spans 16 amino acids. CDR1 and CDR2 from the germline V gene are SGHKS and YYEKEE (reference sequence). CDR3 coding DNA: TGTGCCAGCAGCTCTGGGATAAGACGGACTAACTATGGCTACACCTTC. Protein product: CASSSGIRRTNYGYTF.

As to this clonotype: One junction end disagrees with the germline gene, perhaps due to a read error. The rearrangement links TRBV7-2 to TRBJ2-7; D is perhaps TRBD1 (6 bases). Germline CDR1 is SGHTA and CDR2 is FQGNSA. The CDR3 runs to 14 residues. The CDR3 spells CASSPTGISNEQYF. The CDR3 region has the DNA TGTGCCAGCAGCCCAACAGGGATCTCCAACGAGCAGTACTTC.

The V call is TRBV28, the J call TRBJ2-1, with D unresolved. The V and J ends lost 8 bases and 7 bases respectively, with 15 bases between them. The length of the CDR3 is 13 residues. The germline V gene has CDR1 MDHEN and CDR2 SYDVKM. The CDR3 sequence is CASGNSYRNEQFF. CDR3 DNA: TGTGCCAGCGGGAACTCCTATCGGAATGAGCAGTTCTTC.

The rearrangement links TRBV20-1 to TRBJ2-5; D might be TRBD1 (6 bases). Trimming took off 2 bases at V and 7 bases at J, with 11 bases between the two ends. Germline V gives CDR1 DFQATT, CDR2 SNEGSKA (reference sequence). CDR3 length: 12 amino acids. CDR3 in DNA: TGCAGTGCTAGAAACAGGGTAGGGACCCAGTACTTC. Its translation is CSARNRVGTQYF.

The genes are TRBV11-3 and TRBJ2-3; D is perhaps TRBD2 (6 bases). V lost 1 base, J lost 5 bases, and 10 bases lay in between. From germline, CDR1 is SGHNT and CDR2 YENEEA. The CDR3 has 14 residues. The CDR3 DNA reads TGTGCCAGCAGCTTAGCGGGAGTAAGAGATACGCAGTATTTT. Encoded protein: CASSLAGVRDTQYF.

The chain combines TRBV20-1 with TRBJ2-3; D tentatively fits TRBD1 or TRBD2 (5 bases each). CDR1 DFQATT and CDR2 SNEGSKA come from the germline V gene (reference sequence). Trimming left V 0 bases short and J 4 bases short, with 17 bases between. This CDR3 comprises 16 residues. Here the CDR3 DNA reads TGCAGTGCTAGAGATGAGGGACGGGGCAGGGCAGATACGCAGTATTTT. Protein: CSARDEGRGRADTQYF.

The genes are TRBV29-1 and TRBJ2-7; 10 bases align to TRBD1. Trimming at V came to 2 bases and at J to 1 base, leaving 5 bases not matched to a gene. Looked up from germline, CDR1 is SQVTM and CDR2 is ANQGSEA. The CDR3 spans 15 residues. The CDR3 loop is CSVETTGQGSYEQYF. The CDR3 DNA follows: TGCAGCGTTGAAACGACGGGACAGGGGTCCTACGAGCAGTACTTC.

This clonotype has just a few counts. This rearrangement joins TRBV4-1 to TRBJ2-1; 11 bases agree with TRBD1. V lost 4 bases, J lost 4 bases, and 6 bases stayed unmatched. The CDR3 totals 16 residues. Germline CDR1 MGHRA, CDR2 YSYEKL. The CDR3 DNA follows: TGCGCCAGCAGCCGCACCGGGACAGGGGGTTACAATGAGCAGTTCTTC. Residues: CASSRTGTGGYNEQFF.

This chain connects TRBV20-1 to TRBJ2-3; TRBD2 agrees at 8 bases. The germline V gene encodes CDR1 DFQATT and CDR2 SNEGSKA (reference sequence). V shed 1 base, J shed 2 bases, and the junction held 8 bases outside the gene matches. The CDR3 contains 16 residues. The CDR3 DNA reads TGCAGTGCTAGAGCCATGGCGGGGGGCCACACAGATACGCAGTATTTT. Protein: CSARAMAGGHTDTQYF.

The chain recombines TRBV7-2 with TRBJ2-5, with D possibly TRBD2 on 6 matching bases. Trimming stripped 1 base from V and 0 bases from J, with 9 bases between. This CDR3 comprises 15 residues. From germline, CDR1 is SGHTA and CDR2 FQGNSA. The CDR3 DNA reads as TGTGCCAGCAGCTTAGGGCGGGGTAACCAAGAGACCCAGTACTTC. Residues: CASSLGRGNQETQYF. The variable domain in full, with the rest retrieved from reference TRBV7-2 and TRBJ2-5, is GAGVSQSPSNKVTEKGKDVELRCDPISGHTALYWYRQSLGQGLEFLIYFQGNSAPDKSGLPSDRFSAERTGGSVSTLTIQRTQQEDSAVYLCASSLGRGNQETQYFGPGTRLLVL.

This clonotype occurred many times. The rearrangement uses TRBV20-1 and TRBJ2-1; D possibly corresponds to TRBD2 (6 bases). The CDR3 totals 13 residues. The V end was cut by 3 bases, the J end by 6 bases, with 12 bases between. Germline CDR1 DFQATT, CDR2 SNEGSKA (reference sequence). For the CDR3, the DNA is TGCAGTGCTAGTCCGGGACTCAGCAATGAGCAGTTCTTC. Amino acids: CSASPGLSNEQFF.